These 2 T cell receptor beta chains share one sample of origin, sequenced in a study of CD8 T cells in ankylosing spondylitis. Via MiXCR, TCRdb re-called the 5' RACE reads, giving one row per CDR3 protein. Among some 290,000 distinct CDR3 sequences, 15% to 20% were seen once, and the ten largest hold 7.8%. The sequencing input was blood, either unsorted or a sorted T cell fraction (not recorded which). Every receptor here comes from a male donor with ankylosing spondylitis or in good health (not recorded which).

Only a few counts were recorded for this clonotype. The V call is TRBV6-2 or TRBV6-3, the J call TRBJ2-5, with 7 bases that match TRBD1. The junction had 1 base not matched to a gene; V was cut back by 2 bases and J by 1 base. This CDR3 comprises 14 residues. The germline V gene has CDR1 MNHEY and CDR2 SVGEGT. CDR3 in amino acids: CASSYGTVQETQYF. CDR3 DNA: TGTGCCAGCAGTTACGGGACAGTCCAAGAGACCCAGTACTTC.

The chain recombines TRBV7-6 with TRBJ1-3; no clear D gene. Germline assignment: CDR1 SGHVS and CDR2 FNYEAQ. Trimming took 2 bases from V and 2 from J, leaving 25 bases between them. This CDR3 is built from 20 residues. Written as DNA, the CDR3 is TGTGCCAGCAGCTTAATTGTAGGAACCCAAAGGCTATCCCCTGGAAACACCATATATTTT. This gives the protein CASSLIVGTQRLSPGNTIYF.